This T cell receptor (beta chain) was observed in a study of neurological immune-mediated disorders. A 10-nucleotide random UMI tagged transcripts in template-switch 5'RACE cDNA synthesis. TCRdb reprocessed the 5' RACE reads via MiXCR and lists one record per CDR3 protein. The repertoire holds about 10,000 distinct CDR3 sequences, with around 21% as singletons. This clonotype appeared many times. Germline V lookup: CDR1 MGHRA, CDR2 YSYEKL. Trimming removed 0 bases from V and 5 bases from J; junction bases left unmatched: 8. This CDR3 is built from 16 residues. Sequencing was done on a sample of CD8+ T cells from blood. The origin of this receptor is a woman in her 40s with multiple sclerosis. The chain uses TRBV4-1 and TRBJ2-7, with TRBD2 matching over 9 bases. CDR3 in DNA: TGCGCCAGCAGCCAAGAAATTAGCGGGGGTCGGAACGAGCAGTACTTC. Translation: CASSQEISGGRNEQYF.